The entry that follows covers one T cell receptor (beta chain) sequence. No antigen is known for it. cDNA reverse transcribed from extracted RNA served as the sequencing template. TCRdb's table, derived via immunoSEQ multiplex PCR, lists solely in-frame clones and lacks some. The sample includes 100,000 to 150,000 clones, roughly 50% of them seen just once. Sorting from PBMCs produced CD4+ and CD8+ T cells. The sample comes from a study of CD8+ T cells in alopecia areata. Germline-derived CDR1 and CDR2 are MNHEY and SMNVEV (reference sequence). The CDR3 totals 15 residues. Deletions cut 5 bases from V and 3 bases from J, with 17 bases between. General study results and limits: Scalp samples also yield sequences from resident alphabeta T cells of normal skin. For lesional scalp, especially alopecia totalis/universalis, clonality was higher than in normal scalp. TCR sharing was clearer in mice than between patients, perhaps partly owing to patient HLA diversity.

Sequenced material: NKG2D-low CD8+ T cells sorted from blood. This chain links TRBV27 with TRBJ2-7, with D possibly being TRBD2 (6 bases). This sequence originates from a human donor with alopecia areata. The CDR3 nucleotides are TGTGCCAGCAGTACGCGCCGGGACTCTGACTACGAGCAGTACTTC. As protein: CASSTRRDSDYEQYF.